What follows are 9 T cell receptor beta chains derived from one specimen sequenced in a study of control samples from healthy donors and cancer patients. This table comes from immunoSEQ multiplex PCR, and its TCRdb copy is limited to in-frame clones, with some not included. The profile shows roughly 130,000 clones, 91% of them singletons. Material: blood. The receptors stem from a man aged 18 to 29 in good health.

The chain is built from TRBV6-6 and TRBJ2-7; D tentatively reads TRBD1 or TRBD2 (5 bases each). Germline V gene lookup returns CDR1 MNHNY and CDR2 SVGAGI (reference sequence). The CDR3 is 15 residues long. The germline V and J ends were trimmed by 1 base and 5 bases, with 15 bases remaining between them. CDR3 DNA sequence: TGTGCCAGCAGTTACTTAGATTCGAGGGGCCACGAGCAGTACTTC. Its translation: CASSYLDSRGHEQYF.

The V gene is TRBV7-9, the J gene TRBJ2-7; D is undetermined. Germline lookup yields CDR1 SEHNR and CDR2 FQNEAQ (reference sequence). The CDR3 length is 14 residues. Trimming took 0 bases from V and 1 from J, leaving 7 bases between them. This CDR3 reads CASSLAHPSYEQYF. The CDR3 nucleotides read TGTGCCAGCAGCTTAGCGCATCCTTCCTACGAGCAGTACTTC. The variable domain in full, with the rest retrieved from reference TRBV7-9 and TRBJ2-7, is DTGVSQNPRHKITKRGQNVTFRCDPISEHNRLYWYRQTLGQGPEFLTYFQNEAQLEKSRLLSDRFSAERPKGSFSTLEIQRTEQGDSAMYLCASSLAHPSYEQYFGPGTRLTVT.

This chain uses TRBV5-1 with TRBJ1-1; 11 bases line up with TRBD1. This CDR3 spans 17 amino acids. Germline V gene data show CDR1 as SGHRS and CDR2 as YFSETQ. V lost 4 bases, J lost 4 bases, and 12 bases stayed unmatched. The DNA for the CDR3 is TGCGCCAGCAGCCGCGGACAGGGGGCCTCTGAGGGCACTGAAGCTTTCTTT. It yields the protein CASSRGQGASEGTEAFF.

The rearrangement links TRBV9 to TRBJ2-5; 14 bases are shared with TRBD2. CDR1 is SGDLS, CDR2 YYNGEE, per germline. The CDR3 has 16 residues. V gave up 0 bases and J gave up 5 bases; unmatched junction bases: 3. CDR3 loop: CASSVGTSGGHETQYF. For the CDR3, the DNA is TGTGCCAGCAGCGTAGGGACTAGCGGGGGGCATGAGACCCAGTACTTC.

The V and J genes are TRBV4-1 and TRBJ1-1; no clear D. The CDR3 is made up of 14 amino acids. Germline V gives CDR1 MGHRA, CDR2 YSYEKL. V was cut by 0 bases and J by 0 bases, with 5 bases left in between. CDR3 residues: CASSQDGVNTEAFF. The CDR3, as DNA: TGCGCCAGCAGCCAAGATGGGGTGAACACTGAAGCTTTCTTT.

The chain combines TRBV7-9 with TRBJ1-1, with D maybe TRBD1 (5 bases). V was pared by 6 bases and J by 3 bases, with 14 bases between. There are 14 residues in the CDR3. The germline V gene encodes CDR1 SEHNR and CDR2 FQNEAQ (reference sequence). The CDR3 here is CASSFLGGDTEAFF. The CDR3 DNA reads as TGTGCCAGCAGTTTTCTGGGGGGAGACACTGAAGCTTTCTTT.

The chain is built from TRBV6-7 and TRBJ2-7; no reliable D call. TRBV6-7 is sorted into the ORF group, with uncertain function. V gave up 2 bases and J gave up 2 bases, with 7 bases separating them. The CDR3 runs to 13 residues. In DNA form, the CDR3 reads TGTGCCAGCAGTTACGTCCAGACCTACGAGCAGTACTTC. It specifies CASSYVQTYEQYF.

V and J are TRBV7-2 and TRBJ1-1; TRBD1 is a possible D gene (5 bases). V lost 5 bases and J lost 0, with 10 bases in between. CDR1 SGHTA and CDR2 FQGNSA come from the germline V gene. The CDR3 extends over 14 amino acids. The CDR3 here is CASSPQGLNTEAFF. The CDR3 DNA follows: TGTGCCAGCAGCCCCCAGGGCCTGAACACTGAAGCTTTCTTT.

The gene calls are TRBV29-1 and TRBJ1-4, with TRBD1 matching 8 bases. Germline lookup yields CDR1 SQVTM and CDR2 ANQGSEA. V lost 5 bases, J lost 2 bases, and 7 bases stayed unmatched. The CDR3 has 15 residues. CDR3 residues: CSVSGQGGTNEKLFF. The CDR3 bases are TGCAGCGTTTCTGGACAGGGAGGCACTAATGAAAAACTGTTTTTT.